Listed here is a single T cell receptor delta chain. Its antigen remains unidentified. Qualities for individual bases were not recorded, and no much larger clone is one base off. RNA extraction was carried out with the RNeasy mini kit, and reverse transcription was then done using Superscript III. CDR3 amplicons were generated by multiplex PCR with pooled V-gene forward primers and a constant-region reverse primer carrying Illumina adaptor overhangs. Amplicons were gel-purified, then indexed with Nextera index primers over eight extra PCR cycles and purified with AMPure XP beads. The libraries were sequenced on an Illumina MiSeq using paired-end 250 bp reads, dual indexing and a 20% PhiX spike-in. Turning to the authors' computational methods: Reads were quality checked with FastQC, and TRG read pairs were merged with ea-utils fastq-join. Sequences were annotated with IMGT/HighV-QUEST, keeping only productive sequences with unambiguous V-gene assignment; clonotypes were defined by identical CDR3 sequence. Downstream analysis used VDJtools 1.1.1, tcR 2.2.3, Treemap and vegan Shannon diversity in R 3.4.4. TCRdb reanalyzed the public reads with the CATT caller, and identical DNA sequences were merged afterwards. These V and J calls are TCRdb output, not the study's own analysis. The sample contains some 27,000 delta-chain clones, around 7.7% of them found a single time. The ten top clones hold around 1% of the sample.

Including cysteine and phenylalanine, the CDR3 has 20 amino acids. Just CDR3 DNA is preserved here, 60 bases in frame from base 1. The germline ends are 25 bases apart after V is trimmed by 2 bases and J by 0 bases. CDR1 and CDR2 were assigned from the germline V gene as TSWWSYY and QGS. The data derive from a study of Vδ1+ human thymocytes (dated by TCRdb to the late 2010s). For the wider study: As a data resource, the study described the mRNA-level TRG and TRD CDR3 repertoires of highly purified Vdelta1+ thymocytes obtained from young children. Validation of the multiplex-based CDR3 amplicon strategy against 5'RACE-based CDR3 amplicon generation methods had been performed previously. Beyond this particular receptor, the publication reports: Thymic TRG and TRD repertoires appeared highly polyclonal with Gaussian CDR3 length distributions, unlike oligoclonal peripheral blood repertoires. Although sort purity was high, around a fifth of thymic TRD sequences were Vdelta2 (with a few Vdelta3), in contrast to the peripheral blood Vdelta1+ controls. Because unexpected Vdelta2 sequences could lead to misinterpretation of bulk repertoire data, the authors recommended using highly purified populations and validating at the single-cell level. Numerous TRG clonotypes were shared among donors (up to roughly 6.9x10^3), while TRD repertoires were essentially private (a maximum of 116 shared). Because no clustering by age or sex was observed, donors were not stratified by these variables in the analyses.

Thymic samples were depleted of alphabeta T cells, then CD3+ TCRVdelta1+ TCRVdelta2- thymocytes were FACS-sorted. Sorted Vdelta1+ thymocyte purity ranged from about 96% to 99.6%. The thymic specimens were obtained from 8 paediatric patients who were undergoing corrective cardiac surgery and ranged in age from about 5 days to 16 months. The thymic tissue was dispersed, and mononuclear cells were isolated using a Histopaque-1077 density gradient. Staining used anti-TCRVdelta1 clone TS8.2, anti-TCRVdelta2 clone B6, anti-CD3 clone HIT3a and anti-TCRalphabeta clone IP26 antibodies. The sample was Vdelta1+ gamma-delta thymocytes from the thymus. The intended sense of this specimen's cell subset or site label: FACS-sorted CD3+ TCRalphabeta- TCRVdelta1+ TCRVdelta2- thymocytes. The TCR sequence derives from a girl less than two years old who had congenital heart surgery. The rearranged segments are TRDV1 and TRDJ1, with a weak D call of TRDD2 (6 bases match). CDR3 protein: CALGEALPRAFRTYTDKLIF. The DNA reads TGTGCTCTTGGGGAAGCCCTCCCGAGGGCCTTCCGGACTTACACCGATAAACTCATCTTT.